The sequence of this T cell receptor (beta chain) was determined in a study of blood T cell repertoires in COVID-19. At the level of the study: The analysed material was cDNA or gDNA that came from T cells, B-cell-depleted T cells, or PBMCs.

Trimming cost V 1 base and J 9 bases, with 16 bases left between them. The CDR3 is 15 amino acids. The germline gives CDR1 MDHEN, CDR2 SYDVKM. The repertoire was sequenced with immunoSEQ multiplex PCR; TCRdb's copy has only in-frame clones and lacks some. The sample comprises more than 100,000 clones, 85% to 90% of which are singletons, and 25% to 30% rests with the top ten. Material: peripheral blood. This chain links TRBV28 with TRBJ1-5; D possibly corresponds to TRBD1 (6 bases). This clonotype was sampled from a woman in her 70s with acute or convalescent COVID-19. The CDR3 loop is CASSLSRTVQRPQHF. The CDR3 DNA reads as TGTGCCAGCAGTTTATCTAGGACAGTCCAACGGCCCCAGCATTTT.